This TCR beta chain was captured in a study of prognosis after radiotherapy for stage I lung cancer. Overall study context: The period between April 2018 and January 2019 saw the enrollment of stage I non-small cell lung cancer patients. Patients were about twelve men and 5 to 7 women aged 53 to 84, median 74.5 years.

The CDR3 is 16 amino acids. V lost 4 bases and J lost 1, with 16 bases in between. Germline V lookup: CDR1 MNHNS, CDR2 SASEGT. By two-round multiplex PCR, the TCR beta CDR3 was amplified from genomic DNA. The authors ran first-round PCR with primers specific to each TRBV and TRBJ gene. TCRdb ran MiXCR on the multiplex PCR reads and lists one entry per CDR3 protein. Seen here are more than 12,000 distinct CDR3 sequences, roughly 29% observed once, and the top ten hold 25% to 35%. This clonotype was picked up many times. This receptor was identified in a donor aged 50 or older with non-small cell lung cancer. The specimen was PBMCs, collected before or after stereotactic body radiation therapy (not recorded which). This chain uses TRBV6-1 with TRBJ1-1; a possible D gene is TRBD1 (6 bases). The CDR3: CASSVPRGTQNTEAFF. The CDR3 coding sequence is TGTGCCAGCAGTGTCCCCCGGGGGACACAGAACACTGAAGCTTTCTTT.